The 25 T cell receptor beta chains below come from one sample, sequenced in a study of CD8 T cells in ankylosing spondylitis (dated by TCRdb to about 2017). The library was produced with 5' RACE. The sample was run on an Illumina HiSeq 2500. TCRdb took the public reads, trimmed them with fastp at Q25, ran MiXCR for clone calling and kept in-frame beta chains. Identical CDR3 protein sequences are pooled into one entry, listed with their most common genes and DNA. This sample comprises 250,000 to 350,000 distinct CDR3 sequences, approximately 8.2% of them detected only once. Roughly 15% of the sample rests with the top ten. Their antigens are not known. What the research found in general, with its limitations: Blood from ankylosing spondylitis patients appeared to be characterized by a TCR beta motif composed of about eight highly homologous amino acid variants.

What was sequenced was blood, either unsorted or a sorted T cell fraction (not recorded which). These receptors were collected from a male donor with ankylosing spondylitis.

This sequence joins TRBV5-1 and TRBJ2-7, with 8 bases identical to TRBD2. Trimming took 0 bases from V and 3 from J; bases not matched to a gene: 5. This CDR3 region has 15 residues. CDR1 and CDR2 (germline): SGHRS, YFSETQ. The CDR3 here is CASSLGGLGYYEQYF. The CDR3 DNA reads as TGCGCCAGCAGCTTGGGGGGACTAGGTTACTACGAGCAGTACTTC.

The V call is TRBV6-2 or TRBV6-3, the J call TRBJ2-7; D might be TRBD1 or TRBD2, each matching 5 bases. Germline V gene sequence: CDR1 MNHEY, CDR2 SVGEGT. V shed 8 bases and J shed 0 bases, with 8 bases lying between them. This CDR3 has 12 amino acids. This CDR3 is CASGDVSYEQYF. CDR3 DNA sequence: TGTGCCAGCGGGGACGTCTCCTACGAGCAGTACTTC.

The chain carries TRBV20-1 and TRBJ2-1; 9 bases line up with TRBD2. The germline V gene encodes CDR1 DFQATT and CDR2 SNEGSKA (reference sequence). The CDR3 runs to 17 residues. V lost 0 bases and J lost 3; bases outside the gene matches: 9. CDR3 DNA sequence: TGCAGTGCTAGAGATCAGGGCGGGAGGGCCGGCTACAATGAGCAGTTCTTC. Translating gives CSARDQGGRAGYNEQFF.

This chain links TRBV12-3 or TRBV12-4 with TRBJ1-6; 7 bases match TRBD1. V shed 7 bases, J shed 5 bases, and the junction held 8 bases outside the gene matches. The CDR3 consists of 15 residues. CDR3 in DNA: TGTGCCAGCACCTTATTCGGGACAGATAATTCACCCCTCCACTTT. This codes for CASTLFGTDNSPLHF.

This clonotype was found a few times. This chain uses TRBV28 with TRBJ2-1; D not certain. This CDR3 is built from 14 residues. V was clipped by 7 bases and J by 1 base, with 11 bases between them. Per the germline V gene, CDR1 is MDHEN and CDR2 is SYDVKM. The CDR3 loop reads CASIFEGSYNEQFF. DNA of the CDR3: TGTGCCAGCATCTTCGAAGGATCCTACAATGAGCAGTTCTTC.

This chain joins TRBV7-6 and TRBJ2-2, with D possibly matching TRBD1 (5 bases). The CDR3 contains 16 residues. Germline V gene lookup returns CDR1 SGHVS and CDR2 FNYEAQ. Trimming took off 2 bases at V and 1 base at J, with 11 bases between the two ends. DNA of the CDR3: TGTGCCAGCAGCTTAATGGGGCCAAGGAACACCGGGGAGCTGTTTTTT. It is translated as CASSLMGPRNTGELFF.

This clonotype was counted ten times or more. The chain recombines TRBV28 with TRBJ2-7; tentative D call: TRBD1 (6 bases). This CDR3 region has 12 residues. Between the trimmed V and J ends, which lost 8 bases and 0 bases, there was a span of 8 bases. Germline V CDR1 and CDR2: MDHEN, SYDVKM. DNA of the CDR3: TGTGCCAGCGGACAGTTCTCCTACGAGCAGTACTTC. It translates to CASGQFSYEQYF.

CDR3 amino acids: CASSLGRSTGELFF. The DNA of the CDR3 is TGCGCCAGCAGCCTCGGACGCAGCACCGGGGAGCTGTTTTTT. The chain has TRBV4-3 and TRBJ2-2; unclear D gene. V lost 4 bases, J lost 4 bases, and 10 bases lay in between. CDR1 is LGHNA, CDR2 YSLEER, per germline. This CDR3 is 14 amino acids long.

The chain joins TRBV27 to TRBJ2-3; the D is unclear. The germline V gene has CDR1 MNHEY and CDR2 SMNVEV (reference sequence). The CDR3 extends over 12 amino acids. Trimming stripped 2 bases from V and 6 bases from J, with 6 bases between. The CDR3 protein is CASSLNADTQYF. The CDR3 region has the DNA TGTGCCAGCAGTTTAAACGCGGATACGCAGTATTTT.

The chain uses TRBV2 and TRBJ2-6, with 11 bases lining up with TRBD1. The J segment lost 4 bases and the V segment lost 7 bases, leaving 9 bases of the junction unmatched. This CDR3 has 17 amino acids. Germline CDR1 reads SNHLY; CDR2 reads FYNNEI. The CDR3 bases are TGTGCCAGCACCGGGACAGGGGGGAGCTCAGGGGCCAACGTCCTGACTTTC. It encodes CASTGTGGSSGANVLTF.

This clonotype was seen a handful of times. This chain joins TRBV20-1 and TRBJ2-1; D is ambiguous. This CDR3 is 14 amino acids long. Germline CDR1 DFQATT, CDR2 SNEGSKA (reference sequence). Trimming took 3 bases from V and 0 from J, leaving 9 bases between them. The CDR3 protein is CSASGRSSYNEQFF. The CDR3 DNA reads TGCAGTGCTAGCGGGCGAAGCTCCTACAATGAGCAGTTCTTC.

V gene TRBV5-1 combines with J gene TRBJ2-2, with TRBD2 matching 8 bases. The germline CDR1 and CDR2 sequences are SGHRS and YFSETQ. The CDR3 is made up of 16 amino acids. Trimming removed 0 bases from V and 4 bases from J; junction bases left unmatched: 5. CDR3 coding DNA: TGCGCCAGCAGCTTGGACGTGGGACTAGGCACCGGGGAGCTGTTTTTT. Residues: CASSLDVGLGTGELFF.

This clonotype was picked up a small number of times. The chain is built from TRBV27 and TRBJ2-3; the D call may be TRBD1 or TRBD2 (5 bases each). The CDR3 consists of 16 residues. V lost 5 bases, J lost 1 base, and 16 bases lay in between. The germline V gene has CDR1 MNHEY and CDR2 SMNVEV (reference sequence). CDR3 coding DNA: TGTGCCAGCAGTGGAACCGGGACGCGACGCACAGATACGCAGTATTTT. It translates to CASSGTGTRRTDTQYF.

This sequence joins TRBV3-1 and TRBJ2-7; a weak D match, TRBD2 (6 bases). Germline CDR1 LGHDT, CDR2 YNNKEL (reference sequence). The CDR3 totals 15 residues. Trimming shortened V by 1 base and J by 3 bases, and 13 bases separated the two germline ends. DNA for the CDR3: TGTGCCAGCAGCCAAGGGGGCGGGACTGGCTACGAGCAGTACTTC. Its translation: CASSQGGGTGYEQYF.

The V gene is TRBV24-1, the J gene TRBJ2-3; 8 bases agree with TRBD2. Germline V lookup: CDR1 KGHDR, CDR2 SFDVKD. The ends lost 5 bases at V and 2 bases at J; junction bases unmatched: 11. The CDR3 covers 17 residues. This CDR3 reads CATSGIAGGYNTDTQYF. The CDR3 DNA sequence: TGTGCCACCAGTGGCATCGCGGGAGGATACAACACAGATACGCAGTATTTT.

J is TRBJ1-2 and V is TRBV27, with D perhaps TRBD1 (5 bases). The germline CDR1 and CDR2 sequences are MNHEY and SMNVEV (reference sequence). The CDR3 has 14 residues. The V gene lost 6 bases and the J gene lost 1 base, with 12 bases spanning the gap. As DNA, the CDR3 is TGTGCCAGCAGCCGTACCAGGGATAACTATGGCTACACCTTC. Residues: CASSRTRDNYGYTF.

This clonotype was seen ten or more times. V usage is TRBV29-1 and J usage is TRBJ2-2, with TRBD1 matching over 9 bases. The CDR3 runs to 14 residues. Germline CDR1 is SQVTM and CDR2 is ANQGSEA. V was clipped by 3 bases and J by 6 bases; unmatched bases: 5. The CDR3 DNA reads as TGCAGCGTTGAGGGACAGGGAGGCCCCGGGGAGCTGTTTTTT. This sequence encodes CSVEGQGGPGELFF.

In this sample, this clonotype turned up many times. The gene calls are TRBV6-1 and TRBJ1-1; tentatively, D is TRBD1 (5 bases). Between the trimmed V and J ends, which lost 6 bases and 4 bases, there was a span of 12 bases. This CDR3 spans 13 amino acids. Germline assignment: CDR1 MNHNS and CDR2 SASEGT. The CDR3 bases are TGTGCCAGCAGAAAATCTGGGGGCACTGAAGCTTTCTTT. Translating it yields CASRKSGGTEAFF.

The rearrangement uses TRBV10-3 and TRBJ2-6, with TRBD1 matching 7 bases. The V gene's germline CDR1 is ENHRY and CDR2 SYGVKD. This CDR3 has 17 residues. The V segment lost 7 bases and the J segment 0 bases; nucleotides outside the gene matches: 9. The CDR3 nucleotides read TGTGCCATCAACGGGGACAGCCTTCACTCTGGGGCCAACGTCCTGACTTTC. Amino acids: CAINGDSLHSGANVLTF.

This clonotype has just a few counts. The V gene is TRBV19, the J gene TRBJ1-1; weak D call: TRBD1 (5 bases). CDR1 is LNHDA, CDR2 SQIVND, per germline (reference sequence). The CDR3 runs to 16 residues. Trimming removed 3 bases from V and 2 bases from J, with 16 bases in between. The CDR3 spells CASSMTSGTVNTEAFF. CDR3 nucleotide sequence: TGTGCCAGTAGTATGACCTCCGGGACGGTTAACACTGAAGCTTTCTTT.

There are a few counts of this clonotype. The gene calls are TRBV10-3 and TRBJ2-1; D could derive from TRBD1 or TRBD2 (7 bases each). Germline CDR1 reads ENHRY; CDR2 reads SYGVKD. CDR3 length: 17 amino acids. V was trimmed by 4 bases and J by 3 bases, leaving 19 bases between them. The DNA of the CDR3 is TGTGCCATCAGTGGCTCCTCAGGGGGAGGGAGCTACAATGAGCAGTTCTTC. This translates into CAISGSSGGGSYNEQFF.

This clonotype has more than one count but fewer than ten. V and J are TRBV29-1 and TRBJ2-6; D is unresolved. The CDR3 is made up of 13 amino acids. Germline CDR1 reads SQVTM; CDR2 reads ANQGSEA. Trimming shortened V by 6 bases and J by 0 bases, and 6 bases separated the two germline ends. The CDR3: CSVVSSGANVLTF. The DNA for the CDR3 is TGCAGCGTAGTAAGCTCTGGGGCCAACGTCCTGACTTTC.

This clonotype was detected ten times or more. This sequence joins TRBV5-6 and TRBJ1-1; no clear D. CDR1 SGHDT and CDR2 YYEEEE come from the germline V gene. There are 12 residues in the CDR3. Trimming removed 3 bases from V and 4 bases from J, with 7 bases in between. The CDR3 is CASSSGSTEAFF. The CDR3 nucleotides are TGTGCCAGCAGCTCCGGCTCCACTGAAGCTTTCTTT.

This clonotype has ten or more counts. The chain couples TRBV20-1 to TRBJ2-1, with D hard to call. Trimming removed 7 bases from V and 4 bases from J, with 8 bases in between. Looked up from germline, CDR1 is DFQATT and CDR2 is SNEGSKA (reference sequence). CDR3 length: 11 residues. CDR3 sequence reads: CSGEDYNEQFF. DNA for the CDR3: TGCAGTGGAGAAGATTACAATGAGCAGTTCTTC.

This clonotype was detected only a few times. The V and J genes are TRBV7-3 and TRBJ2-3; D is uncertain. The CDR3 contains 13 residues. V was clipped by 2 bases and J by 2 bases, with 5 bases between them. Per germline, CDR1 SGHTA and CDR2 FQGTGA. The CDR3 sequence: CASSLGITDTQYF. The CDR3 DNA is TGTGCCAGCAGCTTAGGTATCACAGATACGCAGTATTTT. Full variable domain (rest looked up from reference TRBV7-3 and TRBJ2-3): GAGVSQTPSNKVTEKGKYVELRCDPISGHTALYWYRQSLGQGPEFLIYFQGTGAADDSGLPNDRFFAVRPEGSVSTLKIQRTERGDSAVYLCASSLGITDTQYFGPGTRLTVL.